Listed here is a single T cell receptor beta chain. Its antigen is still unknown. These data originate in a study of OX40 agonist ivuxolimab in advanced cancers. On the study more broadly: Hepatocellular carcinoma, melanoma, renal cell or head and neck cancer was diagnosed in the dose-escalation patients. With a range of about 20 to 79, age averaged approximately 60 years, and around 83% were male. Eligibility admitted prior anti-PD-1, anti-PD-L1 or anti-CTLA-4 therapy; approximately 40% had some. Study observations and caveats: The work left the antigen specificity of expanded peripheral T cells undetermined.

Method: immunoSEQ multiplex PCR; TCRdb's copy keeps in-frame clones and lacks some. Of 55,000 to 80,000 clones listed, 81% were seen once; the top ten hold roughly 1%. The starting material was CD4+ or CD8+ T cells sorted from blood, obtained in a trial of the OX40 agonist ivuxolimab. This TCR derives from an adult with an advanced solid tumor such as melanoma, head and neck, liver or kidney cancer.

Here the CDR3 DNA reads TGTGCCTGGAGGGGGGCGGGGGTCGAGCAGTACTTC. Amino acids: CAWRGAGVEQYF. V gene TRBV30 combines with J gene TRBJ2-7; possible D gene TRBD2, 7 bases. This CDR3 comprises 12 residues. Trimming cost V 3 bases and J 6 bases, with 12 bases left between them. The V gene's germline CDR1 is GTSNPN and CDR2 SVGIG (reference sequence).